This TCR beta chain was retrieved from a study of vaccination and CD4 T cells after COVID-19. In the study overall: A CEFX pool, an HIV-1 Nef pool, or no peptide went to control cultures.

In the case of this clonotype: Its antigen is unknown.

Sequenced with the Oncomine TCR Beta short-read assay was DNA taken from cultured CD4+ T cells. Genomic DNA was extracted from cultured CD4+ T cells. TCRdb passed the PCR reads through MiXCR, listing each CDR3 protein once. This sample has over 9,000 distinct CDR3 sequences, with approximately 32% found just once. Treatment in this sample: approximately 9-day PBMC culture with coronavirus spike peptide pools or control peptides (ViraFEST assay). Unexposed donor CD4+ T cells predated the COVID-19 pandemic, collected 2011-2018. TCRs were sequenced by ViraFEST after antigen-specific T cells had been expanded with peptide pools. This CDR3 has 14 amino acids. Deletions cut 6 bases from V and 1 base from J, with 12 bases between. The germline gives CDR1 MNHNS, CDR2 SASEGT.

The clonotype was recovered from a human donor in good health. The sequenced sample was CD4+ T cells from blood, cultured in vitro. V usage is TRBV6-1 and J usage is TRBJ2-5; no firm D call. The CDR3 DNA is TGTGCCAGCAGGCCCCCTCAGTTCCAAGAGACCCAGTACTTC. This codes for CASRPPQFQETQYF.